Following are 24 T cell receptor beta chains from one sample sequenced in a study of T-cell memory formation after mild COVID-19 (dated by TCRdb to the early 2020s). Library prep was done by 5' RACE. These reads were obtained on an Illumina NovaSeq 6000. TCRdb passed the public sequencing reads through fastp at Q25 and MiXCR, retaining productive beta sequences. Rows matching on CDR3 protein sequence are summarized as one entry with the most common DNA and genes. A total of roughly 300,000 distinct CDR3 sequences appear in this sample, over 7% of them only once. 20% to 25% of the sample goes to the ten largest clones. Sample: PBMCs or a T cell subset sorted from them (not recorded which). These receptors all stem from a man younger than 30 who had mild COVID-19 (a few samples of this study predate the infection). The sample titles of this study are shuffled in the database, so cell type and time point are left out; the donor was told from shared clones.

The table lists this clonotype with a few counts. V is TRBV5-1 and J is TRBJ2-1; D possibly matches TRBD1 or TRBD2 (6 bases each). CDR1 and CDR2 (germline): SGHRS, YFSETQ. The CDR3 runs 17 residues. Deletions cut 5 bases from V and 1 base from J, with 19 bases between. The CDR3 loop is CASRKGTGAASYNEQFF. The CDR3 DNA sequence: TGCGCCAGCAGGAAAGGTACGGGGGCGGCTTCCTACAATGAGCAGTTCTTC.

This chain joins TRBV6-5 and TRBJ2-2; D is uncertain. The germline V and J ends were trimmed by 5 bases and 4 bases, with 17 bases remaining between them. This CDR3 region has 16 residues. Germline V lookup: CDR1 MNHEY, CDR2 SVGAGI. The CDR3 region is CASSLIGRKRTGELFF. The CDR3 nucleotides read TGTGCCAGCAGTCTCATCGGACGGAAGCGCACCGGGGAGCTGTTTTTT.

In its sample, this clonotype was seen a few times. This chain joins TRBV11-2 and TRBJ1-5, with unresolved D. Trimming cost V 5 bases and J 1 base, with 12 bases left between them. Germline CDR1 and CDR2: SGHAT and FQNNGV. The CDR3 runs to 15 residues. The CDR3 sequence: CASSKNRWSNQPQHF. In nucleotides, the CDR3 is TGTGCCAGCAGCAAGAACCGGTGGAGCAATCAGCCCCAGCATTTT.

This sequence joins TRBV6-1 and TRBJ2-2; D is perhaps TRBD2 (6 bases). CDR1 is MNHNS and CDR2 is SASEGT in the germline V gene. The V and J ends lost 0 bases and 5 bases respectively, with 16 bases between them. CDR3 length: 17 residues. CDR3 DNA sequence: TGTGCCAGCAGTGAAGCGAGGAAATGGGAGGATACCGGGGAGCTGTTTTTT. Its translation is CASSEARKWEDTGELFF.

This clonotype was seen ten or more times. The CDR3 DNA follows: TGCGCCAGCAGCGATTGGGCGTCGGACAGGACTAACTATGGCTACACCTTC. It specifies CASSDWASDRTNYGYTF. This chain joins TRBV5-1 and TRBJ1-2; TRBD1 aligns across 7 bases. The CDR3 is made up of 17 amino acids. J lost 0 bases, V lost 4 bases, and 12 bases had no gene match. Germline CDR1 and CDR2: SGHRS and YFSETQ.

The V gene is TRBV3-1, the J gene TRBJ2-5, with D maybe TRBD1 (5 bases). The CDR3 runs 15 residues. Trimming removed 1 base from V and 9 bases from J, with 18 bases in between. CDR1 LGHDT and CDR2 YNNKEL come from the germline V gene (reference sequence). CDR3 sequence reads: CASSQATGPQGAQYF. Written as DNA, the CDR3 is TGTGCCAGCAGCCAAGCCACCGGACCCCAAGGGGCCCAGTACTTC.

This clonotype showed up just a few times. This sequence joins TRBV7-2 and TRBJ1-2, with D possibly matching TRBD1 (5 bases). The germline V gene has CDR1 SGHTA and CDR2 FQGNSA. Trimming left V 3 bases short and J 2 bases short, with 10 bases between. This CDR3 contains 14 residues. The CDR3 loop reads CASSFTGGNYGYTF. CDR3 nucleotide sequence: TGTGCCAGCAGCTTCACCGGGGGAAACTATGGCTACACCTTC.

By frequency in the sample, this clonotype is medium-sized. V is TRBV4-3 and J is TRBJ2-4; maybe TRBD2 (7 bases). Trimming shortened V by 0 bases and J by 6 bases, and 12 bases separated the two germline ends. Per the germline V gene, CDR1 is LGHNA and CDR2 is YSLEER. This CDR3 spans 15 amino acids. The CDR3 is CASSQDFGGPNIQYF. DNA of the CDR3: TGCGCCAGCAGCCAAGATTTCGGGGGGCCAAACATTCAGTACTTC.

About this clonotype itself: A read error is possible here, since a much larger clone lies one base away. The chain joins TRBV7-6 to TRBJ1-2, with a possible D match to TRBD1 (6 bases). V gave up 1 base and J gave up 2 bases, with 17 bases separating them. The CDR3 is made up of 17 amino acids. Germline V gene lookup returns CDR1 SGHVS and CDR2 FNYEAQ. CDR3 sequence: CASSLGTRGAYNYGYTF. DNA for the CDR3: TGTGCCAGCAGCTTAGGTACCAGGGGAGCCTACAACTATGGCTACACCTTC.

This clonotype has just a few counts. The V gene is TRBV12-3 or TRBV12-4, the J gene TRBJ2-1, with 7 nucleotides matching TRBD1. V was pared by 5 bases and J by 4 bases, with 5 bases of the junction left unmatched. The length of the CDR3 is 14 residues. The CDR3 bases are TGTGCCAGCAGTAACAGCAGGGGGTACAATGAGCAGTTCTTC. This encodes CASSNSRGYNEQFF.

This clonotype was recorded a few times. The chain couples TRBV7-2 to TRBJ1-2; unclear D gene. Deletions cut 1 base from V and 3 bases from J, with 6 bases between. The germline V gene encodes CDR1 SGHTA and CDR2 FQGNSA. This CDR3 region has 13 residues. The CDR3, as DNA: TGTGCCAGCAGCTTAGAGCAGCACTATGGCTACACCTTC. This codes for CASSLEQHYGYTF.

The CDR3 region has the DNA TGTGCCAGCAGGGCGGGGGGCGCGACAGATACGCAGTATTTT. Protein: CASRAGGATDTQYF. The rearrangement links TRBV6-5 to TRBJ2-3; 8 bases line up with TRBD2. The V segment lost 6 bases and the J segment 3 bases; nucleotides outside the gene matches: 5. The CDR3 consists of 14 residues. CDR1 is MNHEY, CDR2 SVGAGI, per germline.

This clonotype was detected many times. CDR3 region: CASSVVGGGETQYF. The CDR3 DNA reads as TGTGCCAGCAGCGTAGTCGGTGGGGGGGAGACCCAGTACTTC. The gene calls are TRBV9 and TRBJ2-5; D possibly corresponds to TRBD2 (6 bases). This CDR3 contains 14 residues. V lost 0 bases, J lost 5 bases, and 11 bases lay in between. Germline V gene data show CDR1 as SGDLS and CDR2 as YYNGEE.

The chain employs TRBV12-3 or TRBV12-4 and TRBJ2-5, with D possibly TRBD2 on 5 matching bases. The V and J ends lost 2 bases and 4 bases respectively, with 11 bases between them. The CDR3 consists of 14 residues. The CDR3 coding sequence is TGTGCCAGCAGTTTACTTGGTAGCGTAGAGACCCAGTACTTC. Translating gives CASSLLGSVETQYF.

The V call is TRBV6-5, the J call TRBJ2-7; 7 nucleotides match TRBD1. This CDR3 comprises 14 residues. Germline values: CDR1 MNHEY, CDR2 SVGAGI. V was pared by 5 bases and J by 5 bases, with 9 bases of the junction left unmatched. Here the CDR3 DNA reads TGTGCCAGCAGTCACCGACAGGGTGTAAACGAGCAGTACTTC. Protein sequence: CASSHRQGVNEQYF.

Note on this clonotype: A read error is possible here, since a much larger clone lies one base away. The chain links TRBV27 to TRBJ2-3; 15 bases agree with TRBD2. With V trimmed by 8 bases and J by 9 bases, 9 bases remained unmatched. The germline CDR1 and CDR2 sequences are MNHEY and SMNVEV (reference sequence). The CDR3 spans 15 residues. CDR3: CASWTSGGGGGTQYF. The CDR3 DNA reads TGTGCCAGCTGGACTAGCGGGGGGGGCGGCGGCACGCAGTATTTT.

The sample holds many counts of this clonotype. J is TRBJ2-1 and V is TRBV7-2; 12 nucleotides match TRBD2. Germline V CDR1 and CDR2: SGHTA, FQGNSA. This CDR3 has 15 residues. V lost 5 bases, J lost 8 bases, and 7 bases stayed unmatched. CDR3 residues: CASSNLAGGPDEQFF. CDR3 sequence (DNA): TGTGCCAGCAGCAATCTAGCGGGGGGGCCGGATGAGCAGTTCTTC.

The sample holds a few counts of this clonotype. The gene calls are TRBV6-5 and TRBJ2-3, with a possible D match to TRBD2 (6 bases). CDR1 MNHEY and CDR2 SVGAGI come from the germline V gene. Trimming pared 2 bases from V and 1 base from J, leaving 13 bases between. The CDR3 contains 16 residues. CDR3 sequence (DNA): TGTGCCAGCAGTTACCGTCCTTGGGGGGGCACAGATACGCAGTATTTT. Translating gives CASSYRPWGGTDTQYF.

V usage is TRBV4-3 and J usage is TRBJ2-1, with 13 bases fitting TRBD2. Germline V gene lookup returns CDR1 LGHNA and CDR2 YSLEER. V lost 5 bases, J lost 4 bases, and 8 bases stayed unmatched. This CDR3 is 17 amino acids long. The CDR3 bases are TGCGCCAGCAGCGACTGGACTAGCGGGGGTACTTACAATGAGCAGTTCTTC. This codes for CASSDWTSGGTYNEQFF.

The chain has TRBV5-1 and TRBJ2-5; TRBD1 or TRBD2 may be the D gene (6 bases each). Germline V CDR1 and CDR2: SGHRS, YFSETQ. This CDR3 is built from 15 residues. Trimming shortened V by 4 bases and J by 4 bases, and 17 bases separated the two germline ends. CDR3 protein: CASSTRRGRGETQYF. Written as DNA, the CDR3 is TGCGCCAGCAGCACCCGTCGGGGGCGGGGAGAGACCCAGTACTTC.

This clonotype was counted many times. The chain employs TRBV20-1 and TRBJ1-1; D is ambiguous. V was clipped by 3 bases and J by 0 bases, with 11 bases between them. Germline CDR1 reads DFQATT; CDR2 reads SNEGSKA (reference sequence). CDR3 length equals 14 residues. For the CDR3, the DNA is TGCAGTGCTAGTCCCGGCTACATGAACACTGAAGCTTTCTTT. Translating gives CSASPGYMNTEAFF.

This clonotype was observed many times. The chain is built from TRBV7-9 and TRBJ2-2, with 7 bases identical to TRBD2. CDR1 and CDR2 from the germline V gene are SEHNR and FQNEAQ (reference sequence). V dropped 5 bases and J dropped 8; count of bases not matched to a gene: 5. CDR3 size: 13 residues. Here the CDR3 DNA reads TGTGCCAGCAGCGCGGGAGTTACTGGGGAGCTGTTTTTT. Translated: CASSAGVTGELFF.

This clonotype was picked up many times. The chain carries TRBV7-2 and TRBJ2-3; 9 nucleotides match TRBD1. Germline lookup yields CDR1 SGHTA and CDR2 FQGNSA. Germline trimming cut 5 bases from V and 14 bases from J; bases unmatched to any gene: 14. CDR3 length: 14 residues. The CDR3 loop reads CASSPGTGWATLYF. In DNA form, the CDR3 reads TGTGCCAGCAGCCCCGGGACAGGGTGGGCGACCCTGTATTTT.

The rearrangement uses TRBV29-1 and TRBJ1-2; the D gene is possibly TRBD1 (5 bases). Trimming stripped 3 bases from V and 7 bases from J, with 12 bases between. Germline CDR1 and CDR2: SQVTM and ANQGSEA. CDR3 length: 12 amino acids. This CDR3 reads CSVDQGSVGYTF. DNA for the CDR3: TGCAGCGTTGATCAGGGTTCGGTTGGCTACACCTTC.